The 23 T cell receptor beta chains in this list originate from one sample, sequenced in a study of T cell responses to AZD1222 COVID-19 vaccine. Only in-frame clones appear in the TCRdb table, and some are missing; sequencing was by immunoSEQ multiplex PCR. The repertoire has more than 130,000 clones, 90% of them found once; the top ten carry roughly 3.6%. Material: peripheral blood, obtained on day 0 of AZD1222 vaccination. The receptors originated from an adult in good health.

The chain joins TRBV19 to TRBJ1-5, with 9 bases lining up with TRBD1. Trimming at V came to 6 bases and at J to 5 bases, leaving 2 bases not matched to a gene. The germline CDR1 and CDR2 sequences are LNHDA and SQIVND (reference sequence). This CDR3 is built from 13 residues. DNA of the CDR3: TGTGCCAGTAGCCGACAGGGGGATCAGCCCCAGCATTTT. Its protein is CASSRQGDQPQHF.

The V gene is TRBV11-2, the J gene TRBJ1-2; 10 bases agree with TRBD1. CDR3 length: 14 residues. V was pared by 5 bases and J by 8 bases, with 8 bases of the junction left unmatched. CDR1 is SGHAT and CDR2 is FQNNGV in the germline V gene. CDR3 in amino acids: CASSRWGTGDGYTF. CDR3 bases: TGTGCCAGCAGCCGATGGGGGACAGGGGACGGCTACACCTTC.

The chain combines TRBV29-1 with TRBJ2-1, with a possible D match to TRBD1 (5 bases). This CDR3 is 13 amino acids long. Germline V lookup: CDR1 SQVTM, CDR2 ANQGSEA. Trimming took off 8 bases at V and 6 bases at J, with 17 bases between the two ends. The CDR3 is CSSSGSQGNEQFF. The CDR3 nucleotides are TGCAGCTCGTCCGGTTCCCAGGGCAATGAGCAGTTCTTC.

V usage is TRBV3-1 (or the pseudogene TRBV3-2) and J usage is TRBJ2-5; 8 bases are a match to TRBD1. Germline CDR1 is LGHDT and CDR2 is YNNKEL (reference sequence). The junction had 8 bases not matched to a gene; V was cut back by 0 bases and J by 2 bases. The CDR3 sequence is 17 residues long. This CDR3 is CASSQDRAGGQQETQYF. The CDR3 nucleotides read TGTGCCAGCAGCCAAGATCGGGCAGGGGGCCAACAAGAGACCCAGTACTTC.

This clone was counted a single time. The chain recombines TRBV7-3 with TRBJ2-5; D ambiguous. Trimming stripped 1 base from V and 5 bases from J, with 8 bases between. The CDR3 length is 13 residues. Germline CDR1 and CDR2: SGHTA and FQGTGA. For the CDR3, the DNA is TGTGCCAGCAGCTTAAGGGAATGGGAGACCCAGTACTTC. As protein: CASSLREWETQYF. Together with reference TRBV7-3 and TRBJ2-5, the CDR3 gives the full variable domain: GAGVSQTPSNKVTEKGKYVELRCDPISGHTALYWYRQSLGQGPEFLIYFQGTGAADDSGLPNDRFFAVRPEGSVSTLKIQRTERGDSAVYLCASSLREWETQYFGPGTRLLVL.

This chain connects TRBV20-1 to TRBJ1-1; D uncertain. The CDR3 runs to 11 residues. The germline V gene encodes CDR1 DFQATT and CDR2 SNEGSKA (reference sequence). V gave up 5 bases and J gave up 8 bases, with 12 bases separating them. DNA of the CDR3: TGCAGTGCTTCTCCCCATCCCGAAGCTTTCTTT. Its translation is CSASPHPEAFF.

The chain joins TRBV6-6 to TRBJ2-7; the match to TRBD1 covers 8 bases. The V gene's germline CDR1 is MNHNY and CDR2 SVGAGI (reference sequence). V was pared by 7 bases and J by 0 bases, with 5 bases of the junction left unmatched. The length of the CDR3 is 14 residues. The CDR3 nucleotides are TGTGCCAGCATCAAGGGACAGGCCTCCTACGAGCAGTACTTC. It yields the protein CASIKGQASYEQYF.

This rearrangement joins TRBV7-2 to TRBJ2-6; tentatively, D is TRBD1 or TRBD2 (5 bases each). The CDR3 runs to 16 residues. V gave up 1 base and J gave up 0 bases, with 7 bases separating them. Per germline, CDR1 SGHTA and CDR2 FQGNSA. Written as DNA, the CDR3 is TGTGCCAGCAGCTTAGAGGGGAGCTCTGGGGCCAACGTCCTGACTTTC. It yields the protein CASSLEGSSGANVLTF.

The count of this clone is one. The chain carries TRBV10-2 and TRBJ1-2; D is undetermined. The CDR3 contains 12 residues. CDR1 and CDR2 (germline): WSHSY, SAAADI. The V and J ends lost 2 bases and 7 bases respectively, with 8 bases between them. CDR3 in amino acids: CASSEGESGYTF. CDR3 DNA: TGCGCCAGCAGTGAGGGGGAGTCTGGCTACACCTTC.

The chain joins TRBV14 to TRBJ1-6; a weak D match, TRBD1 (5 bases). The V gene lost 4 bases and the J gene lost 8 bases, with 9 bases spanning the gap. The CDR3 loop spans 13 amino acids. The germline V gene encodes CDR1 SGHDN and CDR2 FVKESK. The CDR3 nucleotides read TGTGCCAGCAGCCCCCGGGGGGATTCACCCCTCCACTTT. Translation gives CASSPRGDSPLHF. Full variable domain (missing parts from reference TRBV14 and TRBJ1-6): EAGVTQFPSHSVIEKGQTVTLRCDPISGHDNLYWYRRVMGKEIKFLLHFVKESKQDESGMPNNRFLAERTGGTYSTLKVQPAELEDSGVYFCASSPRGDSPLHFGNGTRLTVT.

The chain links TRBV6-6 to TRBJ1-5; D possibly corresponds to TRBD1 (5 bases). Trimming cost V 8 bases and J 2 bases, with 16 bases left between them. Germline V gives CDR1 MNHNY, CDR2 SVGAGI (reference sequence). The CDR3 has 15 residues. The CDR3 DNA reads as TGTGCCAGCCTAACCCAGGGTTTGGGCAATCAGCCCCAGCATTTT. Protein product: CASLTQGLGNQPQHF.

The rearrangement joins TRBV7-2 to TRBJ2-3, with TRBD2 matching over 14 bases. This CDR3 is 16 amino acids long. Trimming cost V 5 bases and J 5 bases; bases outside gene matches: 6. Per germline, CDR1 SGHTA and CDR2 FQGNSA. The CDR3 coding sequence is TGTGCCAGCAGCCCGGGACTAGCGGGGGCTGGAGATACGCAGTATTTT. It translates to CASSPGLAGAGDTQYF. Drawing the rest from reference TRBV7-2 and TRBJ2-3, the complete variable domain is GAGVSQSPSNKVTEKGKDVELRCDPISGHTALYWYRQSLGQGLEFLIYFQGNSAPDKSGLPSDRFSAERTGGSVSTLTIQRTQQEDSAVYLCASSPGLAGAGDTQYFGPGTRLTVL.

The chain links TRBV19 to TRBJ2-3, with unresolved D. The CDR3 covers 15 residues. Germline lookup yields CDR1 LNHDA and CDR2 SQIVND (reference sequence). The germline V and J ends were trimmed by 8 bases and 1 base, with 16 bases remaining between them. The CDR3 reads CASAGRSPGTDTQYF. The CDR3 DNA sequence: TGTGCCAGTGCAGGACGGAGCCCCGGCACAGATACGCAGTATTTT.

This CDR3 is CAWSVRLARGNQPQHF. The CDR3 bases are TGTGCCTGGAGTGTGCGGCTCGCCAGGGGCAATCAGCCCCAGCATTTT. The rearrangement uses TRBV30 and TRBJ1-5; tentatively, D is TRBD1 (5 bases). Trimming cost V 0 bases and J 2 bases, with 14 bases left between them. Germline V lookup: CDR1 GTSNPN, CDR2 SVGIG (reference sequence). CDR3 length: 16 amino acids.

As DNA, the CDR3 is TGTGCCAGTAGTGCCCGACAGGGCAATCAGCCCCAGCATTTT. Protein: CASSARQGNQPQHF. The chain recombines TRBV19 with TRBJ1-5; the D gene is possibly TRBD1 (6 bases). From germline, CDR1 is LNHDA and CDR2 SQIVND (reference sequence). The V end was cut by 5 bases, the J end by 2 bases, with 10 bases between. The CDR3 length is 14 residues.

V usage is TRBV7-3 and J usage is TRBJ2-1; no firm D call. Trimming stripped 3 bases from V and 3 bases from J, with 6 bases between. CDR3 length: 13 amino acids. Germline CDR1 is SGHTA and CDR2 is FQGTGA. The CDR3 protein is CASSLTFYNEQFF. CDR3 nucleotide sequence: TGTGCCAGCAGCTTGACCTTCTACAATGAGCAGTTCTTC.

J is TRBJ1-2 and V is TRBV5-6, with a tentative D call TRBD1 (6 bases). The germline V gene has CDR1 SGHDT and CDR2 YYEEEE. V was pared by 4 bases and J by 5 bases, with 15 bases between. The CDR3 length is 14 residues. For the CDR3, the DNA is TGTGCCAGCAGCCTACCAGGGGTCGTTTATGGCTACACCTTC. This sequence encodes CASSLPGVVYGYTF. Full variable domain (remainder filled in from reference TRBV5-6 and TRBJ1-2): DAGVTQSPTHLIKTRGQQVTLRCSPKSGHDTVSWYQQALGQGPQFIFQYYEEEERQRGNFPDRFSGHQFPNYSSELNVNALLLGDSALYLCASSLPGVVYGYTFGSGTRLTVV.

The V call is TRBV3-1 (or the pseudogene TRBV3-2), the J call TRBJ2-2; D might be TRBD1 (6 bases). The germline CDR1 and CDR2 sequences are LGHDT and YNNKEL (reference sequence). This CDR3 has 17 amino acids. V was cut by 1 base and J by 5 bases, with 17 bases left in between. The CDR3 DNA sequence: TGTGCCAGCAGCCAAGTTGGTTGGACAGAAAGAACCGGGGAGCTGTTTTTT. Encoded protein: CASSQVGWTERTGELFF.

The chain combines TRBV7-8 with TRBJ2-1; no clear D. The CDR3 extends over 13 amino acids. The germline V and J ends were trimmed by 3 bases and 8 bases, with 11 bases remaining between them. Germline V CDR1 and CDR2: SGHVS, FQNEAQ. The CDR3 DNA follows: TGTGCCAGCAGCTTCGGACCTTCGGATGAGCAGTTCTTC. This sequence encodes CASSFGPSDEQFF.

V is TRBV30 and J is TRBJ1-3; TRBD1 agrees at 10 bases. Losses at the gene ends were 4 bases for V and 2 bases for J; bases not matched to a gene: 5. The V gene's germline CDR1 is GTSNPN and CDR2 SVGIG (reference sequence). The CDR3 is made up of 15 amino acids. The CDR3 region has the DNA TGTGCCTGGAAGGGACAGGGGTTCACTGGAAACACCATATATTTT. Amino acids: CAWKGQGFTGNTIYF. Together with reference TRBV30 and TRBJ1-3, the CDR3 gives the full variable domain: SQTIHQWPATLVQPVGSPLSLECTVEGTSNPNLYWYRQAAGRGLQLLFYSVGIGQISSEVPQNLSASRPQDRQFILSSKKLLLSDSGFYLCAWKGQGFTGNTIYFGEGSWLTVV.

The genes are TRBV5-5 and TRBJ1-1; 8 bases agree with TRBD1. The CDR3 is made up of 14 amino acids. Germline V CDR1 and CDR2: SGHKS, YYEKEE (reference sequence). V was pared by 4 bases and J by 1 base, with 3 bases of the junction left unmatched. The CDR3, as DNA: TGTGCCAGCAGCATAGGGACAGGGAACACTGAAGCTTTCTTT. This codes for CASSIGTGNTEAFF. The variable domain in full, with the rest retrieved from reference TRBV5-5 and TRBJ1-1, is DAGVTQSPTHLIKTRGQQVTLRCSPISGHKSVSWYQQVLGQGPQFIFQYYEKEERGRGNFPDRFSARQFPNYSSELNVNALLLGDSALYLCASSIGTGNTEAFFGQGTRLTVV.

The table lists this clone with a count of one. The DNA for the CDR3 is TGTGCCAGCTCATCACAGGGTAATGGCTACACCTTC. Protein sequence: CASSSQGNGYTF. The rearrangement links TRBV18 to TRBJ1-2; TRBD1 might be the D (6 bases). The CDR3 extends over 12 amino acids. CDR1 is KGHSH and CDR2 is LQKENI in the germline V gene. V was clipped by 5 bases and J by 6 bases, with 10 bases between them.

The chain recombines TRBV4-2 with TRBJ2-1; 12 bases line up with TRBD2. The germline gives CDR1 LGHNA, CDR2 YNFKEQ. The CDR3 runs to 16 residues. The V gene end was trimmed by 0 bases and the J gene end by 6 bases; junction bases not matched to a gene: 3. As DNA, the CDR3 is TGTGCCAGCAGCCAAGATCCTAGCGGGGGGGGCAATGAGCAGTTCTTC. Protein: CASSQDPSGGGNEQFF.